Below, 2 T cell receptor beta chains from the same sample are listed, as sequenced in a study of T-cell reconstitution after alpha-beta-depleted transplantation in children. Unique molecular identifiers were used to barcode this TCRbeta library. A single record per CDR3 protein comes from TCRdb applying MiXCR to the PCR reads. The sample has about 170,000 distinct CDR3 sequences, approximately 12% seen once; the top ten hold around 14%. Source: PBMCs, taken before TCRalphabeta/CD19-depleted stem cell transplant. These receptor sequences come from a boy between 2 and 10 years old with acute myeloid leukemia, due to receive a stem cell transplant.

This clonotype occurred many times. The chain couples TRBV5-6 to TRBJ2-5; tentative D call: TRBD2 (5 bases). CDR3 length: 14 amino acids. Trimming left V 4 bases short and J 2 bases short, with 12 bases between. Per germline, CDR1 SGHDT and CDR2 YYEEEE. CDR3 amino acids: CASSEGDPQETQYF. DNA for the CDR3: TGTGCCAGCAGCGAGGGTGACCCACAAGAGACCCAGTACTTC.

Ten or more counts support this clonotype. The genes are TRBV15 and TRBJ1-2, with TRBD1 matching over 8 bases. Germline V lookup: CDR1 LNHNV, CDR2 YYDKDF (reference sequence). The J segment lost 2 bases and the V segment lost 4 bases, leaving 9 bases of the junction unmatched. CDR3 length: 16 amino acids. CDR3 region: CATSKRETGANYGYTF. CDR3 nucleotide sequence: TGTGCCACCAGCAAGAGAGAGACAGGGGCGAACTATGGCTACACCTTC.